The 15 T cell receptor beta chains given below trace back to one sample, sequenced in a study of T cell responses to AZD1222 COVID-19 vaccine. Repertoires were generated with immunoSEQ multiplex PCR, while TCRdb's copy carries only in-frame clones and drops some. The sample gives more than 75,000 clones, roughly 80% of which show up once; roughly 1.3% is in the top ten. Sequencing was performed on peripheral blood, taken 28 days after the second AZD1222 dose. The receptors derive from an adult who received the AZD1222 COVID-19 vaccine.

The J gene is TRBJ2-5, the V gene TRBV7-3; 9 bases agree with TRBD2. This CDR3 is built from 17 residues. CDR1 is SGHTA, CDR2 FQGTGA, per germline. Losses at the gene ends were 1 base for V and 3 bases for J; bases not matched to a gene: 9. CDR3 sequence (DNA): TGTGCCAGCAGCTTAAGGGTTAGCGGGAGTGAAGAAGAGACCCAGTACTTC. It encodes CASSLRVSGSEEETQYF.

This clone has only one observation. The V and J genes are TRBV9 and TRBJ2-2, with no clear D. Looked up from germline, CDR1 is SGDLS and CDR2 is YYNGEE. The CDR3 covers 15 residues. The V end lost 0 bases, the J end lost 6 bases, and 12 bases lay between the germline ends. The CDR3 loop reads CASSVVPDNSGELFF. CDR3 bases: TGTGCCAGCAGCGTAGTCCCAGATAACTCCGGGGAGCTGTTTTTT. The full variable domain, rest sourced from reference TRBV9 and TRBJ2-2, is DSGVTQTPKHLITATGQRVTLRCSPRSGDLSVYWYQQSLDQGLQFLIQYYNGEERAKGNILERFSAQQFPDLHSELNLSSLELGDSALYFCASSVVPDNSGELFFGEGSRLTVL.

The V call is TRBV15, the J call TRBJ1-3; 9 bases fit TRBD1. This CDR3 has 15 amino acids. V was pared by 3 bases and J by 1 base, with 1 base of the junction left unmatched. Germline CDR1 reads LNHNV; CDR2 reads YYDKDF (reference sequence). The chain's CDR3 is CATSRTGGSGNTIYF. CDR3 bases: TGTGCCACCAGCAGGACAGGGGGGTCTGGAAACACCATATATTTT.

This chain connects TRBV11-1 to TRBJ2-1; the D gene is possibly TRBD1 (6 bases). This CDR3 has 16 amino acids. Trimming shortened V by 4 bases and J by 2 bases, and 15 bases separated the two germline ends. The germline V gene encodes CDR1 SGHAT and CDR2 FQDESV (reference sequence). For the CDR3, the DNA is TGTGCCAGCAGCTCACCCGGGACAAAAGCCTACAATGAGCAGTTCTTC. The encoded protein is CASSSPGTKAYNEQFF.

The CDR3 loop reads CASSRSEETQYF. Here the CDR3 DNA reads TGTGCCAGCAGCCGATCAGAGGAGACCCAGTACTTC. The chain has TRBV11-2 and TRBJ2-5; D is unresolved. Between the trimmed V and J ends, which lost 5 bases and 5 bases, there was a span of 9 bases. The CDR3 extends over 12 amino acids. In germline, CDR1 is SGHAT, CDR2 FQNNGV.

The genes are TRBV10-2 and TRBJ2-5, with D possibly being TRBD2 (6 bases). This CDR3 has 13 amino acids. V lost 7 bases and J 4 bases, leaving 13 bases between the germline ends. Germline CDR1 and CDR2: WSHSY and SAAADI. The CDR3 DNA is TGCGCCAGCACCCTGGCCGGGGGAGAGACCCAGTACTTC. As protein: CASTLAGGETQYF.

Here the CDR3 DNA reads TGTGCCAGCAGACGACAGAATGAAAAACTGTTTTTT. Encoded protein: CASRRQNEKLFF. The chain joins TRBV2 to TRBJ1-4; D is possibly TRBD1 (5 bases). The CDR3 is 12 amino acids. The V and J ends lost 6 bases and 5 bases respectively, with 7 bases between them. The germline CDR1 and CDR2 sequences are SNHLY and FYNNEI.

This sequence joins TRBV12-3 or TRBV12-4 and TRBJ2-3; D is ambiguous. CDR3 length: 13 residues. The V end lost 6 bases, the J end lost 2 bases, and 9 bases lay between the germline ends. The CDR3 DNA follows: TGTGCCAGCAGCAATCTGGCCACAGATACGCAGTATTTT. Translated, it gives CASSNLATDTQYF.

The chain has TRBV7-2 and TRBJ2-2; possibly TRBD1 for D (5 bases). V was trimmed by 5 bases and J by 6 bases, leaving 13 bases between them. Germline-derived CDR1 and CDR2 are SGHTA and FQGNSA. There are 14 residues in the CDR3. As DNA, the CDR3 is TGTGCCAGCAGCCTAAATACAGGTGCCGGGGAGCTGTTTTTT. It yields the protein CASSLNTGAGELFF. Variable domain in full (rest from reference TRBV7-2 and TRBJ2-2): GAGVSQSPSNKVTEKGKDVELRCDPISGHTALYWYRQSLGQGLEFLIYFQGNSAPDKSGLPSDRFSAERTGGSVSTLTIQRTQQEDSAVYLCASSLNTGAGELFFGEGSRLTVL.

The genes are TRBV24-1 and TRBJ2-7; D remains ambiguous. The CDR3 is made up of 15 amino acids. Germline V gene lookup returns CDR1 KGHDR and CDR2 SFDVKD. The V gene lost 3 bases and the J gene lost 0 bases, with 11 bases spanning the gap. The CDR3 sequence: CATSDGRRSSYEQYF. CDR3 nucleotide sequence: TGTGCCACCAGTGATGGTCGGCGAAGCTCCTACGAGCAGTACTTC.

The chain links TRBV11-3 to TRBJ2-3; D unresolved. Germline CDR1 and CDR2: SGHNT and YENEEA. V was clipped by 1 base and J by 5 bases, with 4 bases between them. The CDR3 loop spans 12 amino acids. The CDR3 DNA sequence: TGTGCCAGCAGCTTAGTAGGAGATACGCAGTATTTT. Translated, it gives CASSLVGDTQYF.

The chain has TRBV6-5 and TRBJ1-2; D possibly corresponds to TRBD1 (5 bases). Trimming removed 2 bases at V and 2 bases at J, with 9 bases between. From germline, CDR1 is MNHEY and CDR2 SVGAGI. The CDR3 is made up of 14 amino acids. DNA of the CDR3: TGTGCCAGCAGTTACGGGAGGGGAAACTATGGCTACACCTTC. Protein product: CASSYGRGNYGYTF.

V gene TRBV19 combines with J gene TRBJ2-5; tentatively, D is TRBD2 (5 bases). The CDR3 sequence is 13 residues long. V dropped 5 bases and J dropped 5 bases, with 12 bases sitting between them. Germline V gene lookup returns CDR1 LNHDA and CDR2 SQIVND (reference sequence). CDR3 residues: CASSAGRGETQYF. The DNA for the CDR3 is TGTGCCAGTAGTGCGGGCCGCGGGGAGACCCAGTACTTC.

The chain combines TRBV9 with TRBJ1-4; D not certain. V was cut by 3 bases and J by 12 bases, with 9 bases left in between. In germline, CDR1 is SGDLS, CDR2 YYNGEE. The CDR3 is 11 amino acids. In DNA form, the CDR3 reads TGTGCCAGCAGCGCCGGGAAGGAACTGTTTTTT. Protein sequence: CASSAGKELFF.

The J gene is TRBJ2-3, the V gene TRBV24-1; D gene ambiguous. Germline CDR1 reads KGHDR; CDR2 reads SFDVKD. The CDR3 is 13 residues long. Trimming pared 3 bases from V and 2 bases from J, leaving 5 bases between. CDR3 protein: CATSDPFTDTQYF. In nucleotides, the CDR3 is TGTGCCACCAGTGATCCTTTCACAGATACGCAGTATTTT.